This T cell receptor beta chain originates from a study of blood T cell repertoires in COVID-19. On the study more broadly: The cDNA or gDNA used as material had been derived from T cells, B-cell-depleted T cells, or PBMCs.

Sequencing was performed with immunoSEQ multiplex PCR; in TCRdb, only in-frame clones are kept and a portion is missing. The sample holds approximately 250,000 clones, 86% seen once. Source material: peripheral blood. This receptor was identified in a woman in her 70s with COVID-19, enrolled during active disease.

The CDR3 sequence: CASSKTGRPLHF. CDR3 bases: TGTGCCAGCAGCAAGACAGGGCGGCCCCTCCACTTT. V is TRBV6-5 and J is TRBJ1-6; TRBD1 aligns across 7 bases. Germline CDR1 reads MNHEY; CDR2 reads SVGAGI. The CDR3 totals 12 residues. Trimming removed 6 bases from V and 13 bases from J; junction bases left unmatched: 6.